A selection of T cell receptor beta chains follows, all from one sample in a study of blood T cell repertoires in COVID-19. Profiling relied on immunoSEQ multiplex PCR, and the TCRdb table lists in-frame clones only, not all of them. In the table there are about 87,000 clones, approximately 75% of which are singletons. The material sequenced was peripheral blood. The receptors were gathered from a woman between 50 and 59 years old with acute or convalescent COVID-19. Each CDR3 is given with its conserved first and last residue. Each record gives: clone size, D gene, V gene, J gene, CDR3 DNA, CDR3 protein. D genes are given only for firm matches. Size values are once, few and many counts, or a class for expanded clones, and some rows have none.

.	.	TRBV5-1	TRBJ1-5	TGCGCCAGCAGCCCGGACAGTGATCAGCCCCAGCATTTT	CASSPDSDQPQHF
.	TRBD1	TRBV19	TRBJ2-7	TGTGCCAGCCTAACAGGGGGCCCCCGCTGGTACGAGCAGTACTTC	CASLTGGPRWYEQYF
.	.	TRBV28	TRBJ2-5	TGTGCCAGCAGTTCACCATCAGGGACCCAGTACTTC	CASSSPSGTQYF
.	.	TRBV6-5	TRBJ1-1	TGTGCCAGCAGCGGGGTCTCGGAAACTGAAGCTTTCTTT	CASSGVSETEAFF
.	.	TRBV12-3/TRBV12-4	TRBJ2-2	TGTGCCAGCAGTTTGGGGCAGGCCGGGGAGCTGTTTTTT	CASSLGQAGELFF
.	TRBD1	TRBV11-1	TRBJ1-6	TGTGCCAGCAGCCCCGGACAGGGTAATACTTCACCCCTCCACTTT	CASSPGQGNTSPLHF
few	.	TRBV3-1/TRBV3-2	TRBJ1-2	TGTGCCAGCAGCCACGGGTTCAGCTATGGCTACACCTTC	CASSHGFSYGYTF
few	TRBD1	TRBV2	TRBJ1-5	TGTGCCAGCAGTCAGGGACAGGGAGGCAATCAGCCCCAGCATTTT	CASSQGQGGNQPQHF
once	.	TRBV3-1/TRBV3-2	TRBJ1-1	TGTGCCAGCAGCCAAGACTGGGGGGGCCGTGGTGAAGCTTTCTTT	CASSQDWGGRGEAFF
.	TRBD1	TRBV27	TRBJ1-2	TGTGCCAGCAGGAAAACGGGGACAGCGACTGGCTACACCTTC	CASRKTGTATGYTF
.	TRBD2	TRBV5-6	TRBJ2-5	TGTGCCAGCAGCTTTGGTAGCGGGGGGGTTGAGACCCAGTACTTC	CASSFGSGGVETQYF
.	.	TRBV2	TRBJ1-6	TGTGCCAGAGGAGGACAGAGCTCCTATAATTCACCCCTCCACTTT	CARGGQSSYNSPLHF
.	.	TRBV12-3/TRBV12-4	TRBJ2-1	TGTGCCAGCAGTTCAGACACTTACAATGAGCAGTTCTTC	CASSSDTYNEQFF
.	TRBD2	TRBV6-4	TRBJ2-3	TGTGCCAGCAGTGAATGGCTAGCGGGGGGCACAGATACGCAGTATTTT	CASSEWLAGGTDTQYF
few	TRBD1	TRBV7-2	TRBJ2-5	TGTGCCAGCAGAACTATAAATTGGGGACAGGGGGCAGGAGAGACCCAGTACTTC	CASRTINWGQGAGETQYF
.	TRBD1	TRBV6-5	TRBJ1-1	TGTGCCAGCAGTTACTCGGAGGGGGCGACAGCTTTCTTT	CASSYSEGATAFF
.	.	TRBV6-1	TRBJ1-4	TGTGCCAGCAGTGAAGACGGTTGGTGGGAAAAACTGTTTTTT	CASSEDGWWEKLFF
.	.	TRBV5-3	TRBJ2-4	TGTGCCAGACCCGAGGGAAAGGCCAAAAACATTCAGTACTTC	CARPEGKAKNIQYF
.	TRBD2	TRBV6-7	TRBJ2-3	TGTGCCAGCAATTCCACTGGACTAGGCAGGGATACGCAGTATTTT	CASNSTGLGRDTQYF
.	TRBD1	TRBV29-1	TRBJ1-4	TGCAGCGTTGAAGAAGACAGGGTGGGGGAAAAACTGTTTTTT	CSVEEDRVGEKLFF
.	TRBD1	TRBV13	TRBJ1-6	TGTGCCAGCAGCTTAGGGGACAGGGATTCACCCCTCCACTTT	CASSLGDRDSPLHF
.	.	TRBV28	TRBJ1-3	TGTGCCAGCAGTTTAGGGGGGAGCTCTGGAAACACCATATATTTT	CASSLGGSSGNTIYF